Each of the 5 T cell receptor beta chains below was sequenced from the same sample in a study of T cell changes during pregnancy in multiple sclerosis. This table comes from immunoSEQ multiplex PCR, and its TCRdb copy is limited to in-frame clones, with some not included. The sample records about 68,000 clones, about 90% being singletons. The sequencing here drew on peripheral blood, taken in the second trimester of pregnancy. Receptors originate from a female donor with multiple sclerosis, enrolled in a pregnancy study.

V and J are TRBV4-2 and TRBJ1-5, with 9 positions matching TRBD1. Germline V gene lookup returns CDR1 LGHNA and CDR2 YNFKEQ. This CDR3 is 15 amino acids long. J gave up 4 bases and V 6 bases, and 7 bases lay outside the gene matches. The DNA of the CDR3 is TGTGCCAGCAGGCTTTACGGGACAGGGAATCAGCCCCAGCATTTT. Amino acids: CASRLYGTGNQPQHF.

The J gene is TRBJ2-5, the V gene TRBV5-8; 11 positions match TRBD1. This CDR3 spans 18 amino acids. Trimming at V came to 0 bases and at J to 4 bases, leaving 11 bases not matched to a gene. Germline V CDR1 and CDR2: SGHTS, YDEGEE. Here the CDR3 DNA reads TGTGCCAGCAGCTTGGGGCGTAGTGGACAGGGGGCTCGAGAGACCCAGTACTTC. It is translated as CASSLGRSGQGARETQYF.

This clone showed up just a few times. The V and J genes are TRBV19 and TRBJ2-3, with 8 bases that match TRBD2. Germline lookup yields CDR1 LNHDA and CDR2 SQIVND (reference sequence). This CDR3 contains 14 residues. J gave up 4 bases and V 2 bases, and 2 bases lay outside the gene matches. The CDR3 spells CASSIPGGADTQYF. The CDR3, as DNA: TGTGCCAGTAGTATACCCGGGGGGGCAGATACGCAGTATTTT.

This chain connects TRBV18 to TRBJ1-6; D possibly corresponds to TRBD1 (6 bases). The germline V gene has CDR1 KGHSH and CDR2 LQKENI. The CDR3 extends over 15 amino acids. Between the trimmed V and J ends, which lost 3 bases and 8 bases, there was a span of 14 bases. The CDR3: CASSPRRTDDSPLHF. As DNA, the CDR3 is TGTGCCAGCTCACCTAGGAGGACAGATGATTCACCCCTCCACTTT.

This chain's CDR3 is CASRDRGLSYGYTF. In DNA form, the CDR3 reads TGTGCCAGCAGGGACAGGGGTCTTAGTTATGGCTACACCTTC. V and J are TRBV6-5 and TRBJ1-2; 9 bases are shared with TRBD1. CDR3 size: 14 residues. Germline V gene lookup returns CDR1 MNHEY and CDR2 SVGAGI. Unmatched junction bases numbered 7, after V lost 6 bases and J lost 5 bases.